Listed below are T cell receptor beta chains from one sample, sequenced in a study of early T cells in non-severe SARS-CoV-2 infection. Each CDR3 protein is one row after TCRdb ran MiXCR on the 5' RACE reads. The table lists about 110,000 distinct CDR3 sequences, 12% of them singletons, with 3% to 3.5% in the top ten. Source material: whole blood. These receptors were collected from an adult who was a healthcare worker with PCR-confirmed SARS-CoV-2 infection or an uninfected control (not recorded which). CDR3s include the opening cysteine and the closing phenylalanine or tryptophan. The D gene is left open where the match is weak. Not all rows give a size; the values are once, few, many and, for expanded clones, a class.

v_call	d_call	j_call	clone_size	cdr3_aa	cdr3_nt
TRBV5-6	-	TRBJ2-1	-	CASSLGEADNEQFF	TGTGCCAGCAGCCTGGGTGAGGCAGACAATGAGCAGTTCTTC
TRBV5-1	-	TRBJ2-7	many	CASSLGGRSSYEQYF	TGCGCCAGCAGCTTGGGCGGCAGGAGCTCCTACGAGCAGTACTTC
TRBV7-8	-	TRBJ1-5	-	CASSLGPGLPNQPQHF	TGTGCCAGCAGCTTAGGGCCGGGACTCCCCAATCAGCCCCAGCATTTT
TRBV11-2	TRBD2	TRBJ2-2	many	CASSLGLAGLAGELFF	TGTGCCAGCAGCCTGGGACTAGCGGGACTCGCCGGGGAGCTGTTTTTT
TRBV7-3	-	TRBJ2-1	-	CASSLRGLEGNEQFF	TGTGCCAGCAGCTTACGGGGCCTAGAGGGCAATGAGCAGTTCTTC
TRBV6-5	-	TRBJ1-1	-	CASFTGQPTEAFF	TGTGCCAGCTTTACGGGGCAGCCCACTGAAGCTTTCTTT
TRBV28	-	TRBJ1-5	few	CASIHRERGVSNQPQHF	TGTGCCAGCATCCACCGGGAGCGGGGGGTTAGCAATCAGCCCCAGCATTTT
TRBV29-1	-	TRBJ2-1	few	CSARGGPRGQFF	TGCAGCGCCCGAGGGGGGCCCCGGGGGCAGTTCTTC
TRBV7-9	TRBD2	TRBJ2-3	-	CASSRATSGTDTQYF	TGTGCCAGCAGTCGAGCGACTAGCGGCACAGATACGCAGTATTTT
TRBV6-6	-	TRBJ1-5	many	CASSYKGDQPQHF	TGTGCCAGCAGTTACAAGGGGGATCAGCCCCAGCATTTT
TRBV28	TRBD1	TRBJ1-1	few	CASSLRSWGTGDEAFF	TGTGCCAGCAGTCTTCGTTCCTGGGGGACAGGGGATGAAGCTTTCTTT
TRBV5-4	TRBD2	TRBJ2-1	many	CASSLGSGKNNEQFF	TGTGCCAGCAGCTTAGGCAGCGGGAAAAACAATGAGCAGTTCTTC
TRBV28	TRBD1	TRBJ1-2	few	CATGGVYGYTF	TGTGCCACAGGGGGAGTCTATGGCTACACCTTC
TRBV27	-	TRBJ1-1	-	CASSYRGVTEAFF	TGTGCCAGCAGTTACCGCGGTGTCACTGAAGCTTTCTTT
TRBV29-1	-	TRBJ2-7	many	CSAETGRRDEQYF	TGCAGCGCCGAGACAGGGAGGAGAGACGAGCAGTACTTC
TRBV11-3	TRBD1	TRBJ2-7	few	CASSFSQGTSYEQYF	TGTGCCAGCAGCTTTTCACAGGGGACCTCCTACGAGCAGTACTTC
TRBV3-1	TRBD1	TRBJ1-2	many	CASSQRAGGEATVF	TGTGCCAGCAGCCAGAGAGCAGGGGGCGAAGCAACCGTATTC